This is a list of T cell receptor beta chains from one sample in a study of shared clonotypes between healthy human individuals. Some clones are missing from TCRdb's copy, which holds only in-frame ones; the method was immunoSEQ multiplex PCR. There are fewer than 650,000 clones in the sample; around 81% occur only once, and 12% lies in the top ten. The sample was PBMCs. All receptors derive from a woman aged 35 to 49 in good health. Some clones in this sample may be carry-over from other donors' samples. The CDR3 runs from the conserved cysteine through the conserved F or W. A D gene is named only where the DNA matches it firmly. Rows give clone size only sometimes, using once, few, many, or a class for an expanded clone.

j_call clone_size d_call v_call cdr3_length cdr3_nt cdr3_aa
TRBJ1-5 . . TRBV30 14 TGTGCCTGGAGTGTACAAGAGAGCCATCAGCCCCAGCATTTT CAWSVQESHQPQHF
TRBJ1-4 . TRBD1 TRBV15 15 TGTGCCACCAGCAGACCGGGACAGGGGGCTGAAAAACTGTTTTTT CATSRPGQGAEKLFF
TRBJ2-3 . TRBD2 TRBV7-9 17 TGTGCCAGCAGCTCTGGGGGGACTAGCGGGAGTGCAGATACGCAGTATTTT CASSSGGTSGSADTQYF
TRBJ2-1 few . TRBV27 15 TGTGCCAGCAGTCCTCGACTCCAGGAAAACAATGAGCAGTTCTTC CASSPRLQENNEQFF
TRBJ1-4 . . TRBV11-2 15 TGTGCCAGCAGCTTAGCTCCCGGGCGAGGCGAAAAACTGTTTTTT CASSLAPGRGEKLFF
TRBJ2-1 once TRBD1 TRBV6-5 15 TGTGCCAGCGGCCGGGCGGACAGGGCCTACAATGAGCAGTTCTTC CASGRADRAYNEQFF
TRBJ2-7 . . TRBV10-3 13 TGTGCCATCAGTGGTGTGGGAGTCGGCGAGCAGTACTTC CAISGVGVGEQYF
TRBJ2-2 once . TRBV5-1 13 TGCGCCAGCAGCTTGGGACCACCCGGGGAGCTGTTTTTT CASSLGPPGELFF
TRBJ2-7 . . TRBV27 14 TGTGCCAGCAGTTTCGCGGACAGCTTCTACGAGCAGTACTTC CASSFADSFYEQYF
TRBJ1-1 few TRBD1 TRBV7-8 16 TGTGCCAGCAGCTTAGCTGAACAGGGGTTGGGCACTGAAGCTTTCTTT CASSLAEQGLGTEAFF
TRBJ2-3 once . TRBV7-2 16 TGTGCCAGCAGCTTACCACCGGGGGTCCCCACAGATACGCAGTATTTT CASSLPPGVPTDTQYF
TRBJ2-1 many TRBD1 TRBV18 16 TGTGCCAGCTCACCATGGACAGGGGGCTTGGACAATGAGCAGTTCTTC CASSPWTGGLDNEQFF
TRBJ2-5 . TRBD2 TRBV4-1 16 TGCGCCAGCAGCCAAGATTCCGGGAGGGCCCGGGAGACCCAGTACTTC CASSQDSGRARETQYF
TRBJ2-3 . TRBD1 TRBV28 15 TGTGCCAGCAGTTTAAACAGGGGGCACACAGATACGCAGTATTTT CASSLNRGHTDTQYF
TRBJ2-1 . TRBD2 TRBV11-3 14 TGTGCCAGCAGCGCACCGGGACTAGCGACCGAGCAGTTCTTC CASSAPGLATEQFF
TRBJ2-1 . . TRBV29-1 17 TGCAGCGTTGAAGAATGGTTAGCGGGGGCAGGGGGCGATGAGCAGTTCTTC CSVEEWLAGAGGDEQFF
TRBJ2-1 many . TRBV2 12 TGTGCCAGCAGTCTCTATGGCAGTGAGCAGTTCTTC CASSLYGSEQFF
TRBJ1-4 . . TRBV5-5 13 TGTGCCAGCAGCTTGGTTACAGGTGAAAAACTGTTTTTT CASSLVTGEKLFF
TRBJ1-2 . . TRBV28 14 TGTGCCAGCAGCCCCTGGGAGGGGGACTATGGCTACACCTTC CASSPWEGDYGYTF
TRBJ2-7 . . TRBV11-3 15 TGTGCCAGCAGCCCAACTAGGGGCGGCCCCTACGAGCAGTACTTC CASSPTRGGPYEQYF
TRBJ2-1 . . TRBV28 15 TGTGCCAGCAGCCCAATCGGGCTCCTTTACAATGAGCAGTTCTTC CASSPIGLLYNEQFF
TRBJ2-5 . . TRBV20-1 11 TGCAGTGACAGTCTCCAAGAGACCCAGTACTTC CSDSLQETQYF
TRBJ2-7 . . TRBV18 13 TGTGCCAGCTCACGGGACATCCCCTACGAGCAGTACTTC CASSRDIPYEQYF
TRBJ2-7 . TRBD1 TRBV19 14 TGTGCCAGTAGTGGATCCGGGACAGGACGTCCACAGTACTTC CASSGSGTGRPQYF
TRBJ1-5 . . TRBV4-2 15 TGTGCCAGCAGCCAAGAAACAGGGAGAGGTCAGCCCCAGCATTTT CASSQETGRGQPQHF
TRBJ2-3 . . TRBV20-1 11 TGCAGTGCTAGAGAGGTTGATACGCAGTATTTT CSAREVDTQYF
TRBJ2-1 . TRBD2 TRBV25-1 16 TGTGCCAGCAGTGATTGGAAAGCGGGAGGAGTCGATGAGCAGTTCTTC CASSDWKAGGVDEQFF
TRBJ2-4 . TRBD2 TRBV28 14 TGTGCCAGCAAAGTCGGGGAGGGTATAAACATTCAGTACTTC CASKVGEGINIQYF
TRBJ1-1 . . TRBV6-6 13 TGTGCCAGCAGGGGGAAAGGGTGGACTGAAGCTTTCTTT CASRGKGWTEAFF
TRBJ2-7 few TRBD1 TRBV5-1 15 TGCGCCAGCAGCTGGCCGGGACAGGGGGGCTACGAGCAGTACTTC CASSWPGQGGYEQYF
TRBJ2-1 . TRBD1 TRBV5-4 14 TGTGCCAGCAGGACACAGGGGGCAGGGAATGAGCAGTTCTTC CASRTQGAGNEQFF
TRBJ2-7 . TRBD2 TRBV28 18 TGTGCCAGCAGCGTTGGACTAGCGGGAGGCCAAAGCTCCTACGAGCAGTACTTC CASSVGLAGGQSSYEQYF
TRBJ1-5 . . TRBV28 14 TGTGCCAGCAGCCGAGCGATCGCGAGTCAGCCCCAGCATTTT CASSRAIASQPQHF
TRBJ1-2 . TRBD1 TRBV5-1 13 TGCGCCAGCAGCCAGGACAGGCCCTATGGCTACACCTTC CASSQDRPYGYTF
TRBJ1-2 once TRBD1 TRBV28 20 TGTGCCAGCAGTTTATTTTACGGGACAGGGCGAATATCTACTAACTATGGCTACACCTTC CASSLFYGTGRISTNYGYTF